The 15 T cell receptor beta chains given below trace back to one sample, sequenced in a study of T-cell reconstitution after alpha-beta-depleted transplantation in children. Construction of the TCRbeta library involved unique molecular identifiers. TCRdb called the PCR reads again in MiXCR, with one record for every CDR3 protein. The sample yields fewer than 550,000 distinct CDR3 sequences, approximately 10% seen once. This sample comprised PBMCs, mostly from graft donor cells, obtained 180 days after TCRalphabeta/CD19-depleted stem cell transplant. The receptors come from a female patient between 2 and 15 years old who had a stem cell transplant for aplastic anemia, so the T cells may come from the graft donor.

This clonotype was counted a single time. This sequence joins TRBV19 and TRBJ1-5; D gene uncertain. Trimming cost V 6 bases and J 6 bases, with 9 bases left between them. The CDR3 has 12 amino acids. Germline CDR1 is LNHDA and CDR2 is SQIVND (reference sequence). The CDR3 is CASSPGSQPQHF. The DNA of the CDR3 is TGTGCCAGTAGCCCAGGAAGTCAGCCCCAGCATTTT.

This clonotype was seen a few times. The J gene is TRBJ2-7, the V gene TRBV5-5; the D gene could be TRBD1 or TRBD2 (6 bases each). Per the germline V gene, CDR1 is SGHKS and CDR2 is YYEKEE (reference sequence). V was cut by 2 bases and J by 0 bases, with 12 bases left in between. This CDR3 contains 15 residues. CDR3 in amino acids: CASSFGGGSSYEQYF. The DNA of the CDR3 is TGTGCCAGCAGCTTCGGAGGGGGGAGCTCCTACGAGCAGTACTTC.

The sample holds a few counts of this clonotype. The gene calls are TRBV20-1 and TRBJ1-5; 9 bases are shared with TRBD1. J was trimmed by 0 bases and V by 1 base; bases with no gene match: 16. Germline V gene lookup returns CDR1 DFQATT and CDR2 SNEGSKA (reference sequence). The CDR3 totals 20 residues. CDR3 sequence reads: CSARATVWDRVPYSNQPQHF. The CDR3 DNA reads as TGCAGTGCTAGAGCTACCGTGTGGGACAGGGTGCCCTATAGCAATCAGCCCCAGCATTTT.

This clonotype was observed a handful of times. CDR3 sequence: CASTPRKGNNSPLHF. The DNA of the CDR3 is TGTGCCAGCACCCCAAGGAAGGGGAATAATTCACCCCTCCACTTT. This chain links TRBV27 with TRBJ1-6; a possible D gene is TRBD1 (5 bases). The V gene lost 7 bases and the J gene lost 5 bases, with 15 bases spanning the gap. The germline V gene encodes CDR1 MNHEY and CDR2 SMNVEV (reference sequence). The CDR3 sequence is 15 residues long.

The CDR3 is CASGLNGYTF. The CDR3 DNA follows: TGTGCCAGCGGGCTTAATGGCTACACCTTC. V usage is TRBV6-2 or TRBV6-3 and J usage is TRBJ1-2, with unresolved D. This CDR3 contains 10 residues. Per germline, CDR1 MNHEY and CDR2 SVGEGT. V shed 8 bases and J shed 6 bases, with 7 bases lying between them.

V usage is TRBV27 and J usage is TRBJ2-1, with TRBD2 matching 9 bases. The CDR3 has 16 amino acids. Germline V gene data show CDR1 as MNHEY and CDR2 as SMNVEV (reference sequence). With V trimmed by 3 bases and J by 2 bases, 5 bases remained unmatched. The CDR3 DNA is TGTGCCAGCAGTTTTCGGCCTAGCGGGGCCTACAATGAGCAGTTCTTC. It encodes CASSFRPSGAYNEQFF.

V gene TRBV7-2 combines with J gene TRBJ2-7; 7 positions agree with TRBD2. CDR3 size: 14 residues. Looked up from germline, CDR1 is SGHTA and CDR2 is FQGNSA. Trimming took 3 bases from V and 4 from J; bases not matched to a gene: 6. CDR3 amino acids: CASSLGGSAYEQYF. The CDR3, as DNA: TGTGCCAGCAGCTTGGGGGGGAGCGCGTACGAGCAGTACTTC.

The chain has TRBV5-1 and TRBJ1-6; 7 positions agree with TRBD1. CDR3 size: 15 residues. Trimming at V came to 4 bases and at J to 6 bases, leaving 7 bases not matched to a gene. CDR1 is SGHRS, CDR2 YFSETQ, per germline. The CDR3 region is CASSAQQGSNSPLHF. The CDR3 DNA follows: TGCGCCAGCAGCGCACAACAGGGGAGTAATTCACCCCTCCACTTT.

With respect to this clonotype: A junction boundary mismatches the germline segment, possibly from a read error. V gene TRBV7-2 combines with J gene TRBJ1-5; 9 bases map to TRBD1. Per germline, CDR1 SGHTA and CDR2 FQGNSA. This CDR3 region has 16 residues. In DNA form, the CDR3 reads TGTGACAGCAGCTCTTCCGGGACAGGGAGCAATCAGCCCCAGCATTTT. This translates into CDSSSSGTGSNQPQHF.

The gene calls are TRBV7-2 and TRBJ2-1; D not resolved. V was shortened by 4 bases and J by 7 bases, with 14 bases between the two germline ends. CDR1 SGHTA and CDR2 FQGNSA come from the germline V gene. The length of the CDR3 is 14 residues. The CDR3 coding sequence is TGTGCCAGCAGCTGGGCCACGAAAATGAATGAGCAGTTCTTC. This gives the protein CASSWATKMNEQFF.

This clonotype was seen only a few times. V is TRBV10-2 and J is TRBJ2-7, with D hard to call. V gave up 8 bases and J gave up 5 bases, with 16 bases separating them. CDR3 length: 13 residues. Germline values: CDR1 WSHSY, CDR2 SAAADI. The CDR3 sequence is CASRSLEKDEQYF. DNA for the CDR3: TGCGCCAGCCGTAGCCTAGAGAAGGACGAGCAGTACTTC.

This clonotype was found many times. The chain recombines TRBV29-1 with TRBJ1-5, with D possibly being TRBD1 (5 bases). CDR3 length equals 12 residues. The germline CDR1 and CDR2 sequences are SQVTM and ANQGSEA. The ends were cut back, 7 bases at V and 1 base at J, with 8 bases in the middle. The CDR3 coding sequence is TGCAGCGCTGGGGACAGCAATCAGCCCCAGCATTTT. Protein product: CSAGDSNQPQHF.

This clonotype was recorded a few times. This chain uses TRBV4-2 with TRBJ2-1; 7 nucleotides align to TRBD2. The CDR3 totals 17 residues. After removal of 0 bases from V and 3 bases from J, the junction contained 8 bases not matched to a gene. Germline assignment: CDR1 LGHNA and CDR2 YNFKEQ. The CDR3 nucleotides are TGTGCCAGCAGCCAAGAGTGGGGGGGGTTCGGCTACAATGAGCAGTTCTTC. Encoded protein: CASSQEWGGFGYNEQFF.

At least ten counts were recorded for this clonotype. The CDR3 DNA reads TGTGCCAGCAGTCCCCCTCGCGCCGGAGGACCCTACAATGAGCAGTTCTTC. Protein product: CASSPPRAGGPYNEQFF. V and J are TRBV6-1 and TRBJ2-1, with a weak D call TRBD2 (5 bases). The V end lost 5 bases, the J end lost 2 bases, and 19 bases lay between the germline ends. The CDR3 covers 17 residues. Germline-derived CDR1 and CDR2 are MNHNS and SASEGT.

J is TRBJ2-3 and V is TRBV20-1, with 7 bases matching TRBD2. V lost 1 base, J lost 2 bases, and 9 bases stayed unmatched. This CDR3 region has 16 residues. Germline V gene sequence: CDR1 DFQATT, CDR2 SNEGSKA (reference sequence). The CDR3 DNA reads TGCAGTGCTAGAGGTGGCGGGAGCTGGGCCACAGATACGCAGTATTTT. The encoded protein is CSARGGGSWATDTQYF.